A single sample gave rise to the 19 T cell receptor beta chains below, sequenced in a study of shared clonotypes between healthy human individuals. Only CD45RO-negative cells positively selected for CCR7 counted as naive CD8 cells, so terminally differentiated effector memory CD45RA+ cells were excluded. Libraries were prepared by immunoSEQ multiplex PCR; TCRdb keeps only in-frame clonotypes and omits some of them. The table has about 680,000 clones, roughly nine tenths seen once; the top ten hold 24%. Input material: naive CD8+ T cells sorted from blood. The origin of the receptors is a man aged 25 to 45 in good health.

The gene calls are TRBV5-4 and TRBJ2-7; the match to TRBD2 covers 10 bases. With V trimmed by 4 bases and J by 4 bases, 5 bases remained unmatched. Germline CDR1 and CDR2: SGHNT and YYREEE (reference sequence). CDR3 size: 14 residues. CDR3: CASSNGLAVYEQYF. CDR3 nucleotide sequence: TGTGCCAGCAGCAATGGACTAGCGGTATACGAGCAGTACTTC.

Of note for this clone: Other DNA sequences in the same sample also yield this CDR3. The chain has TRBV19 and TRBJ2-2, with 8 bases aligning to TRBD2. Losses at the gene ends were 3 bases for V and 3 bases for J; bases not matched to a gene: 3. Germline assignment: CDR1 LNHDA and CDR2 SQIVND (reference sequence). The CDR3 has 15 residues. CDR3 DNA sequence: TGTGCCAGTAGTATTACTAGCGGATACACCGGGGAGCTGTTTTTT. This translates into CASSITSGYTGELFF.

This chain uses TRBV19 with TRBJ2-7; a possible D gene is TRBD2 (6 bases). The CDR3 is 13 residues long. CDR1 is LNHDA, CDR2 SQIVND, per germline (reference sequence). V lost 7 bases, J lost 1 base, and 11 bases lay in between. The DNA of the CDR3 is TGTGCCAGTACCTCGGGGGAATCCTACGAGCAGTACTTC. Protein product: CASTSGESYEQYF.

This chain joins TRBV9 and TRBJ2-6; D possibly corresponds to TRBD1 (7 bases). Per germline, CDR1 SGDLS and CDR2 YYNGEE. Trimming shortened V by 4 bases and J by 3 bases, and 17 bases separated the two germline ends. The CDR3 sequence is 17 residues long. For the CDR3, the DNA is TGTGCCAGCAGCAGACAGGGACTCAGGGATGGGGCCAACGTCCTGACTTTC. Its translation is CASSRQGLRDGANVLTF.

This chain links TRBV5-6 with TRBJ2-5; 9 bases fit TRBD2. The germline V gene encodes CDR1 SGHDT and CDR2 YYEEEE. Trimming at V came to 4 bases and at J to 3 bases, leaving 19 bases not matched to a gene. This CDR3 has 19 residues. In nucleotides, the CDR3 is TGTGCCAGCAGCGCAGCCGGACTAGCGTCCCTGGGGGTAGAAGAGACCCAGTACTTC. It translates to CASSAAGLASLGVEETQYF.

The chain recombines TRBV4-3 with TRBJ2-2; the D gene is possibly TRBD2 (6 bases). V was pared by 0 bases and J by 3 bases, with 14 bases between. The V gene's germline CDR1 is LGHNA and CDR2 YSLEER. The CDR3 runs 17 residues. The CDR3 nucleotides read TGCGCCAGCAGCCAAGAAAATGACGGGACTTACACCGGGGAGCTGTTTTTT. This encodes CASSQENDGTYTGELFF.

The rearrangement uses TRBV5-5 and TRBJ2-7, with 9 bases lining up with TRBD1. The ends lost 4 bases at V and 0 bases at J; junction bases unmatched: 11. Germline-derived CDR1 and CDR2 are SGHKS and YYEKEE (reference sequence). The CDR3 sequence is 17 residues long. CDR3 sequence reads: CASSAAPGQGSSYEQYF. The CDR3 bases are TGTGCCAGCAGCGCCGCGCCGGGACAGGGTAGCTCCTACGAGCAGTACTTC.

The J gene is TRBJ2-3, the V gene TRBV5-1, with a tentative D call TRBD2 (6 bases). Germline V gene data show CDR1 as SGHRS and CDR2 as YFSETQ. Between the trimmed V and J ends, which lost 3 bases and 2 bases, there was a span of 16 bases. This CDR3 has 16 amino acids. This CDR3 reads CASSSPRAGSTDTQYF. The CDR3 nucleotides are TGCGCCAGCAGCTCGCCCCGGGCGGGGTCCACAGATACGCAGTATTTT.

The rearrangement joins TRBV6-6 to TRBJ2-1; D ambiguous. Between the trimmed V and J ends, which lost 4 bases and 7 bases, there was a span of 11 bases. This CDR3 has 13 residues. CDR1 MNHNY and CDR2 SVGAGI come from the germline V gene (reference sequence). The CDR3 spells CASSFLELNEQFF. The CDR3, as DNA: TGTGCCAGCAGTTTCCTAGAGTTAAATGAGCAGTTCTTC.

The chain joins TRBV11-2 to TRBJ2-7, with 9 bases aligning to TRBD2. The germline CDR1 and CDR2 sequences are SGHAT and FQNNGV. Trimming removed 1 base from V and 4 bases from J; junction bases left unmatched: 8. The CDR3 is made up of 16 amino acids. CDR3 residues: CASSLATSGRLYEQYF. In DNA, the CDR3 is TGTGCCAGCAGCTTAGCCACGAGCGGGAGGCTGTACGAGCAGTACTTC.

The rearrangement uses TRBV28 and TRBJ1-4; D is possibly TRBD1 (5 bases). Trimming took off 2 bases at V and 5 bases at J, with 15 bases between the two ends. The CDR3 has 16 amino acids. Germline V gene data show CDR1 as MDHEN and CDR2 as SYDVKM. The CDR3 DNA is TGTGCCAGCAGTTTAAGAAGGGACCTCTTAAATGAAAAACTGTTTTTT. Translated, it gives CASSLRRDLLNEKLFF. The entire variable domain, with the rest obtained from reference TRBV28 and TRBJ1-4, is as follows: DVKVTQSSRYLVKRTGEKVFLECVQDMDHENMFWYRQDPGLGLRLIYFSYDVKMKEKGDIPEGYSVSREKKERFSLILESASTNQTSMYLCASSLRRDLLNEKLFFGSGTQLSVL.

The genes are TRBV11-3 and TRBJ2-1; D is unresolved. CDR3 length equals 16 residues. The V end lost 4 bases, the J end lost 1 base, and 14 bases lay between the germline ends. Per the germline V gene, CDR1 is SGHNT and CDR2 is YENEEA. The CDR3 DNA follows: TGTGCCAGCAGCTCTGACACATACGGATCCTACAATGAGCAGTTCTTC. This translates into CASSSDTYGSYNEQFF.

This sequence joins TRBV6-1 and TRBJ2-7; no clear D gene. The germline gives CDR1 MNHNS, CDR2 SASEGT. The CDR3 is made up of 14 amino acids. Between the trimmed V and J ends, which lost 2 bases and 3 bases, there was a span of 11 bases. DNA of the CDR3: TGTGCCAGCAGTGAATATGCAGAGAACTACGAGCAGTACTTC. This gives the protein CASSEYAENYEQYF.

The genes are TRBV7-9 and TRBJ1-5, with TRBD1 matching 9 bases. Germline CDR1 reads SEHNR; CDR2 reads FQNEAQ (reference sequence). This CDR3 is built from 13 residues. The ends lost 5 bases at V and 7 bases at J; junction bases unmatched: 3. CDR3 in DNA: TGTGCCAGCAGCCTGACAGGGGGGCAGCCCCAGCATTTT. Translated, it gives CASSLTGGQPQHF. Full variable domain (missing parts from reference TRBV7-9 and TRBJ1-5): DTGVSQNPRHKITKRGQNVTFRCDPISEHNRLYWYRQTLGQGPEFLTYFQNEAQLEKSRLLSDRFSAERPKGSFSTLEIQRTEQGDSAMYLCASSLTGGQPQHFGDGTRLSIL.

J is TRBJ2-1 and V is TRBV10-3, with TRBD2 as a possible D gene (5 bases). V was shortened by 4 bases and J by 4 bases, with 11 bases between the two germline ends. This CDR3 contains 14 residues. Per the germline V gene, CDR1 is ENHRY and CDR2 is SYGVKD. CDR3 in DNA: TGTGCCATCAGTGGGGCAACGGGATACAATGAGCAGTTCTTC. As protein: CAISGATGYNEQFF.

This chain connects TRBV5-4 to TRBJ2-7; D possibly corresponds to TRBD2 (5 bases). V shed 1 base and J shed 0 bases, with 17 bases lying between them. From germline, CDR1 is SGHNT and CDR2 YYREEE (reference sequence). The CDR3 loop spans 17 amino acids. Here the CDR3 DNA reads TGTGCCAGCAGCTTGTGGCCCACGGGGATGAGCTCCTACGAGCAGTACTTC. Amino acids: CASSLWPTGMSSYEQYF.

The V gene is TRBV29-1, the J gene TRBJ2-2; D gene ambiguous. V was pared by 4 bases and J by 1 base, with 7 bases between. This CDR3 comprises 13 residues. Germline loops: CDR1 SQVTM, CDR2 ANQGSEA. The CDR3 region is CSVAKENTGELFF. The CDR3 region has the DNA TGCAGCGTTGCAAAGGAGAACACCGGGGAGCTGTTTTTT.

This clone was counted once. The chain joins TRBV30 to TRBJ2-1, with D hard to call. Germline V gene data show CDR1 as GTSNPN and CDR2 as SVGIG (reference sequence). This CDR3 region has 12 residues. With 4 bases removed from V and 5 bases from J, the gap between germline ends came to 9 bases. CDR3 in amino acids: CAWTRSHNEQFF. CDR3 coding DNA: TGTGCCTGGACTAGGAGTCACAATGAGCAGTTCTTC.

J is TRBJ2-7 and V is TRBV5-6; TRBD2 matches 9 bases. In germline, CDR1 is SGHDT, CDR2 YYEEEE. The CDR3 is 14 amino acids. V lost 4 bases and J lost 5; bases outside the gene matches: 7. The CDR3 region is CASSPPAGGHEQYF. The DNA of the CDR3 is TGTGCCAGCAGCCCCCCAGCGGGAGGCCACGAGCAGTACTTC.